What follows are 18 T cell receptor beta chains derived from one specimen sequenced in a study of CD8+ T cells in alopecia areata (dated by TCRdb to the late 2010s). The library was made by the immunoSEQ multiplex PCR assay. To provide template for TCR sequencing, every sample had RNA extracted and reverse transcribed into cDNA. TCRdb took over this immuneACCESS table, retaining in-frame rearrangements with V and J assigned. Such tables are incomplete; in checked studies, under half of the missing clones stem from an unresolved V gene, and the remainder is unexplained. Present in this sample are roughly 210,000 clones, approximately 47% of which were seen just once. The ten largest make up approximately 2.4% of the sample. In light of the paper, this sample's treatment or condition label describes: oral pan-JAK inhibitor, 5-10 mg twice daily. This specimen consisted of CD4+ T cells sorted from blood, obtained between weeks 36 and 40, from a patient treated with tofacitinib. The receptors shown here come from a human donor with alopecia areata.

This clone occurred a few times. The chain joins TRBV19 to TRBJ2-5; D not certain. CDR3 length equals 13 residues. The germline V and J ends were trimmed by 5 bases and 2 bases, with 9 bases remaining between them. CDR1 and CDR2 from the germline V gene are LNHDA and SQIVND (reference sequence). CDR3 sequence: CASSWRIQETQYF. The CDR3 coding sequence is TGTGCCAGTAGTTGGCGAATACAAGAGACCCAGTACTTC. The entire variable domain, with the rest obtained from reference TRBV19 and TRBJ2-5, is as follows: DGGITQSPKYLFRKEGQNVTLSCEQNLNHDAMYWYRQDPGQGLRLIYYSQIVNDFQKGDIAEGYSVSREKKESFPLTVTSAQKNPTAFYLCASSWRIQETQYFGPGTRLLVL.

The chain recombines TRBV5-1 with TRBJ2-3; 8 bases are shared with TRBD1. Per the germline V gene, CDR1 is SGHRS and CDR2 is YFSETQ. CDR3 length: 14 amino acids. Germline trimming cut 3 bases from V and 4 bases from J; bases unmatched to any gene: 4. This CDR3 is CASSYGQGADTQYF. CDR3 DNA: TGCGCCAGCAGCTATGGACAGGGTGCAGATACGCAGTATTTT.

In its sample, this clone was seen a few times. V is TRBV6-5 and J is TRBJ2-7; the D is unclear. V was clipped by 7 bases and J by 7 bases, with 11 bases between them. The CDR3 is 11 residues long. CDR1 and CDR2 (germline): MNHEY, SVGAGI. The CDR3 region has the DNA TGTGCCAGCACCTATCTGGAGGAGCAGTACTTC. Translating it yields CASTYLEEQYF.

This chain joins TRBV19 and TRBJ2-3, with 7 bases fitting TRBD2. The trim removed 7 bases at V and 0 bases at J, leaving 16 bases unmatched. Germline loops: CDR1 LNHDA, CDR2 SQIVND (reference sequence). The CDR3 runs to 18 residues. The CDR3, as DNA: TGTGCCAGTACCATTAGGATTGGACTAGACTGGAGCACAGATACGCAGTATTTT. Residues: CASTIRIGLDWSTDTQYF.

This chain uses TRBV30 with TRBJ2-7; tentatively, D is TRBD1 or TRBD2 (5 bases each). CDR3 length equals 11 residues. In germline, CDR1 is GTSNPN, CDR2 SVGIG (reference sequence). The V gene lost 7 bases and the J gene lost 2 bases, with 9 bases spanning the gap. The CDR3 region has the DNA TGTGCCTACCGGGACCCCTACGAGCAGTACTTC. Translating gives CAYRDPYEQYF.

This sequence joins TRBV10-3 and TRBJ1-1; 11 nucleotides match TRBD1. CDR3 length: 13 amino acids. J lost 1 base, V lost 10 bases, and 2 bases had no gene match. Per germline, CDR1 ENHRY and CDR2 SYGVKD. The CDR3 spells CATGQGANTEAFF. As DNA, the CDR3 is TGTGCCACTGGACAGGGGGCGAACACTGAAGCTTTCTTT.

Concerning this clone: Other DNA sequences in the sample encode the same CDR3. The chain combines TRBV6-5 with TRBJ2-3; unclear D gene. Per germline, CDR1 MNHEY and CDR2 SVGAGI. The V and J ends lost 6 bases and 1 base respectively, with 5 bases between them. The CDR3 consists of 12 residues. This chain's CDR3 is CASSRGTDTQYF. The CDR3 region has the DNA TGTGCCAGCAGCCGCGGCACAGATACGCAGTATTTT.

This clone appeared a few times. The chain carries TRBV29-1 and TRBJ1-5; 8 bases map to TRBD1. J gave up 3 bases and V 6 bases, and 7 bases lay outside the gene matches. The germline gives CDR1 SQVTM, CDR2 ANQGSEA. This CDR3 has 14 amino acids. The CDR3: CSVGDRGPNQPQHF. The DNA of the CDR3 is TGCAGCGTCGGAGACAGGGGTCCCAATCAGCCCCAGCATTTT.

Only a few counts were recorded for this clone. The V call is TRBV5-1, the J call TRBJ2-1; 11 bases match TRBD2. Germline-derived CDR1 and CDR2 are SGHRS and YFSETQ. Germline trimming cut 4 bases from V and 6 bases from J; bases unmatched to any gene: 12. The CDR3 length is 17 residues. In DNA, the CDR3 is TGCGCCAGCAGCCAAAAAGGGCGGCTAGCGGGAGGCAATGAGCAGTTCTTC. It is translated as CASSQKGRLAGGNEQFF.

CDR3 in amino acids: CASSLPGASQPQHF. The CDR3, as DNA: TGTGCCAGTAGTCTCCCAGGGGCGTCTCAGCCCCAGCATTTT. The chain is built from TRBV19 and TRBJ1-5, with D perhaps TRBD1 (6 bases). Between the trimmed V and J ends, which lost 5 bases and 6 bases, there was a span of 14 bases. Germline V gene data show CDR1 as LNHDA and CDR2 as SQIVND (reference sequence). The CDR3 has 14 residues.

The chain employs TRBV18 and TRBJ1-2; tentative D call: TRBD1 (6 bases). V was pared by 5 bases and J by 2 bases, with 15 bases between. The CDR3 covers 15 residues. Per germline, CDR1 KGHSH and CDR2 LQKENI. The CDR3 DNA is TGTGCCAGCTCAACGACAGGCTCGGTCAACTATGGCTACACCTTC. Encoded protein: CASSTTGSVNYGYTF.

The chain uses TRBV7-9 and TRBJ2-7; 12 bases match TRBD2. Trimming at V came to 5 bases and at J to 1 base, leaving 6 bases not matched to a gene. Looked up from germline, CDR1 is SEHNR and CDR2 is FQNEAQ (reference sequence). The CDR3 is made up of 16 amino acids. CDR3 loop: CASSPRTSGVSYEQYF. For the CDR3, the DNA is TGTGCCAGCAGCCCGAGGACTAGCGGGGTATCCTACGAGCAGTACTTC.

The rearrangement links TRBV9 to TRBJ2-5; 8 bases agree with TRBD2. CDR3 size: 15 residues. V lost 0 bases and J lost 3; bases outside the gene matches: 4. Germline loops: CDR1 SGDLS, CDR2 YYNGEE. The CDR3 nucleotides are TGTGCCAGCAGCGTAGAAGGACTAGCTAAAGAGACCCAGTACTTC. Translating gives CASSVEGLAKETQYF.

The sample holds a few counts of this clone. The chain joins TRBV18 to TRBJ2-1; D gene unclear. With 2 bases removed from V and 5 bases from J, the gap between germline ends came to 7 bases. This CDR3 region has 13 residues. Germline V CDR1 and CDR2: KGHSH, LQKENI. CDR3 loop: CASSPDMNNEQFF. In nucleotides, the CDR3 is TGTGCCAGCTCACCAGATATGAACAATGAGCAGTTCTTC.

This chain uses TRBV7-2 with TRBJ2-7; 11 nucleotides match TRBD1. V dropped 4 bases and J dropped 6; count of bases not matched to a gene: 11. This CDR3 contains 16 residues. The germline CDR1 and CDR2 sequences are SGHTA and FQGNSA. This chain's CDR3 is CASSWTGGGGIGEQYF. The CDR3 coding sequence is TGTGCCAGCAGCTGGACAGGGGGCGGAGGTATTGGCGAGCAGTACTTC.

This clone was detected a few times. Written as DNA, the CDR3 is TGTGCCAGCAGCTTCCAGGGGCGGCCCTATGGCTACACCTTC. Its protein is CASSFQGRPYGYTF. The rearrangement links TRBV7-9 to TRBJ1-2; D perhaps matches TRBD1 (6 bases). CDR1 is SEHNR, CDR2 FQNEAQ, per germline (reference sequence). Trimming stripped 3 bases from V and 4 bases from J, with 12 bases between. The CDR3 sequence is 14 residues long.

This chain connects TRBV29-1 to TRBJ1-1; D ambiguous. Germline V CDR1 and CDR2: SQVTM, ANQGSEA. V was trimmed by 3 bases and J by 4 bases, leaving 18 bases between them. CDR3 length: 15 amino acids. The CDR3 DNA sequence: TGCAGCGTTGAGGGGTCCCCGGGGTTGGGCACTGAAGCTTTCTTT. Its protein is CSVEGSPGLGTEAFF.

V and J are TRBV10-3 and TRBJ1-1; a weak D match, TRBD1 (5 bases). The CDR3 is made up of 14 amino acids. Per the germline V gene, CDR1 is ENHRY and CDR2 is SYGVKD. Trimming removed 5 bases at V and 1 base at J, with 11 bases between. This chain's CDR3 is CAISRTTGNTEAFF. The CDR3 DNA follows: TGTGCCATCAGTCGTACTACAGGGAACACTGAAGCTTTCTTT.